This TCR beta chain is from a study of human T cells and chemical hapten exposure. On the study more broadly: An approximately 2 cm by approximately 2 cm inner upper arm patch received 2% DPC for sensitization.

Described time point: patch test 1, 2 weeks after DPC sensitization. Documented treatment: therapeutic diphenylcyclopropenone sensitization with weekly scalp DPC. General observations from the study: Among TCRs, those above 1 in 1000 frequency were unaffected by DPC sensitization. Controls formed significantly fewer large CDR3 similarity clusters than expanded TCRs did.

Unique molecular identifiers were attached to individual cDNA molecules during library preparation. Via MiXCR, TCRdb re-called the RACE reads, giving one row per CDR3 protein. The sample contains 120,000 or so distinct CDR3 sequences, around 13% of which appear only once. The CDR3 extends over 16 amino acids. Germline-derived CDR1 and CDR2 are SNHLY and FYNNEI. V lost 5 bases and J lost 3; bases outside the gene matches: 11. This clonotype was seen a handful of times. Its antigen is undetermined. This specimen consisted of whole blood, obtained in connection with sensitization to the hapten diphenylcyclopropenone (DPC). This TCR derives from a young man with alopecia areata. Some clones in this sample may be carry-over from other donors' samples. This rearrangement joins TRBV2 to TRBJ2-5; 8 nucleotides match TRBD1. CDR3 residues: CASSPERQGPKETQYF. CDR3 bases: TGTGCCAGCAGTCCAGAAAGACAGGGGCCGAAAGAGACCCAGTACTTC. The variable domain in full, with the rest retrieved from reference TRBV2 and TRBJ2-5, is EPEVTQTPSHQVTQMGQEVILRCVPISNHLYFYWYRQILGQKVEFLVSFYNNEISEKSEIFDDQFSVERPDGSNFTLKIRSTKLEDSAMYFCASSPERQGPKETQYFGPGTRLLVL.